This T cell receptor beta chain was found in a study of cytomegalovirus exposure and HLA in healthy donors. Regarding the study as a whole: The HLA-A and HLA-B alleles of most subjects were reportedly predicted accurately from TCR beta sequences.

Germline V gene sequence: CDR1 SSHAT, CDR2 FNYEAQ (reference sequence). The CDR3 totals 13 residues. The count of this clone is one. Its antigen is not identified. Its ends do not fully match the called genes, so a read error is possible. It was with 60 Vbeta and 13 Jbeta primers that the PCR ran. Method: immunoSEQ multiplex PCR; TCRdb's copy keeps in-frame clones and lacks some. The table has about 110,000 clones, 81% seen once. The rearrangement links TRBV7-7 to TRBJ2-5; D gene unclear. The sample consisted of PBMCs. The source is a woman aged 25 to 39 in good health and CMV-seronegative. The CDR3 nucleotides are TGTGCTAGCAGCTTATCTCGCCAAGAGACCCAGTACTTC. Amino acid sequence: CASSLSRQETQYF.